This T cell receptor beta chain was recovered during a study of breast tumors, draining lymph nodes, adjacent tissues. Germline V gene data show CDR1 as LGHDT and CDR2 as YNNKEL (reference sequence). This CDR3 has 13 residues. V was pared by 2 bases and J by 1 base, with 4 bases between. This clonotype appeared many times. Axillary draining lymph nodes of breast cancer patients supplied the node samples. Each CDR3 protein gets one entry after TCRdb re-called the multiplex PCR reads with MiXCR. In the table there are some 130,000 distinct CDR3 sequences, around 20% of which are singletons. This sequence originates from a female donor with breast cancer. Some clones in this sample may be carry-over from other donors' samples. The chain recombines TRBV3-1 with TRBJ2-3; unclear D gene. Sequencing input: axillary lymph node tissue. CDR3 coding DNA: TGTGCCAGCAGCCAAATCCGCACAGATACGCAGTATTTT. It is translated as CASSQIRTDTQYF.